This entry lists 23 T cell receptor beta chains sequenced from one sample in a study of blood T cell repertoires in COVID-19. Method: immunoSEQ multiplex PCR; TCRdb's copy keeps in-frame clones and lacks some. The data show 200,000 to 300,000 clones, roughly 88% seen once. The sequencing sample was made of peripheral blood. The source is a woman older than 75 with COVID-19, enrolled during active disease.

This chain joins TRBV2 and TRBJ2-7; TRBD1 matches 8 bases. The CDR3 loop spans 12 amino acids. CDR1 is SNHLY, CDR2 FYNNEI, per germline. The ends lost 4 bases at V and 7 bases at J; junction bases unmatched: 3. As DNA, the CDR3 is TGTGCCAGCAGTGGGACAGGGCCAGAGCAGTACGTC. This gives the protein CASSGTGPEQYV.

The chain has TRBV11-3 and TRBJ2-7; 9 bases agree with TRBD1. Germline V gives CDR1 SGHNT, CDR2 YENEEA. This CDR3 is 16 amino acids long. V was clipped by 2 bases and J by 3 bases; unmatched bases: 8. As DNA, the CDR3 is TGTGCCAGCAGCTTACGCAGCGGGACAGGGCACTACGAGCAGTACTTC. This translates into CASSLRSGTGHYEQYF.

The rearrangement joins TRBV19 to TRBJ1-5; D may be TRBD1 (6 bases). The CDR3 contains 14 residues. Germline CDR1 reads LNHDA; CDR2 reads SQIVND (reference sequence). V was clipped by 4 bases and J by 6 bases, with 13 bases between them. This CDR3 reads CASSTGAGIQPQHF. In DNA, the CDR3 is TGTGCCAGTAGTACAGGGGCCGGGATTCAGCCCCAGCATTTT. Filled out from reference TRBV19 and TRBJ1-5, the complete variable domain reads DGGITQSPKYLFRKEGQNVTLSCEQNLNHDAMYWYRQDPGQGLRLIYYSQIVNDFQKGDIAEGYSVSREKKESFPLTVTSAQKNPTAFYLCASSTGAGIQPQHFGDGTRLSIL.

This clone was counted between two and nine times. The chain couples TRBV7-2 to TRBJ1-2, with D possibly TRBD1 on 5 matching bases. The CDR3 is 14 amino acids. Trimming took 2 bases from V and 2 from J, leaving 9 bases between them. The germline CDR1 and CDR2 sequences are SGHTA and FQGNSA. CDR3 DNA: TGTGCCAGCAGCTTACTACAGGCGAACTATGGCTACACCTTC. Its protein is CASSLLQANYGYTF.

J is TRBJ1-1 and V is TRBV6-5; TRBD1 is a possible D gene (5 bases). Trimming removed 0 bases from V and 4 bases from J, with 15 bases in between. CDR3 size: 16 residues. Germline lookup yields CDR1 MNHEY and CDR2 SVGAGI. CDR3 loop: CASSYSEGRRSTEAFF. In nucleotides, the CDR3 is TGTGCCAGCAGTTACTCGGAGGGGCGTCGATCCACTGAAGCTTTCTTT.

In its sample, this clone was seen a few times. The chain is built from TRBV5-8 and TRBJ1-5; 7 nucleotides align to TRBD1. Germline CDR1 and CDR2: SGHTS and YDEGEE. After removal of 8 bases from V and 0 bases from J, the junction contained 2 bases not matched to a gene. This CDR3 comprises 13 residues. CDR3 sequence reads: CASNRGSNQPQHF. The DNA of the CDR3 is TGTGCCAGTAACAGGGGTAGCAATCAGCCCCAGCATTTT.

Written as DNA, the CDR3 is TGTGCCAGTAGTATTACAACAGATCAGCCCCAGCATTTT. Translation: CASSITTDQPQHF. The chain is built from TRBV19 and TRBJ1-5, with D uncertain. The CDR3 length is 13 residues. Germline-derived CDR1 and CDR2 are LNHDA and SQIVND (reference sequence). Trimming took 3 bases from V and 5 from J, leaving 8 bases between them.

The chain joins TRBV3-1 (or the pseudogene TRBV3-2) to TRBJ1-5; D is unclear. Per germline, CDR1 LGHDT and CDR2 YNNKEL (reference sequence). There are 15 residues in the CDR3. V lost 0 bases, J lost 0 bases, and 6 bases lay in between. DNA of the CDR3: TGTGCCAGCAGCCAAGATCTCGGTAGCAATCAGCCCCAGCATTTT. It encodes CASSQDLGSNQPQHF.

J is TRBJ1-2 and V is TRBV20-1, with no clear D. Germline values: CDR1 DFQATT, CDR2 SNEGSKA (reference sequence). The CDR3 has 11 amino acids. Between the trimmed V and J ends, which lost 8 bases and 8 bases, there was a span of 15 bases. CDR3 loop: CSPREGLGYTF. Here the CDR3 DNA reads TGCAGTCCAAGGGAGGGCTTAGGCTACACCTTC.

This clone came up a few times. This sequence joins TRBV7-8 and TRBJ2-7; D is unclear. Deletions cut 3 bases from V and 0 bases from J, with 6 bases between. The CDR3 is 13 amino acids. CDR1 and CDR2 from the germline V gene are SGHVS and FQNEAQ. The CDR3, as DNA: TGTGCCAGCAGCTTCAGGATCTCCTACGAGCAGTACTTC. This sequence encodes CASSFRISYEQYF. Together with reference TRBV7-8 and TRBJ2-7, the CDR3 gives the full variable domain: GAGVSQSPRYKVAKRGQDVALRCDPISGHVSLFWYQQALGQGPEFLTYFQNEAQLDKSGLPSDRFFAERPEGSVSTLKIQRTQQEDSAVYLCASSFRISYEQYFGPGTRLTVT.

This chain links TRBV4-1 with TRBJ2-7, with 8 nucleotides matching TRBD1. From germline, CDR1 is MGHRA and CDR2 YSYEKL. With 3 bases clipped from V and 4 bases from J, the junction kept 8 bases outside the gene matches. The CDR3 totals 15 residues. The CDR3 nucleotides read TGCGCCAGCAGCCAGGAACCAGGGGGCTCATACGAGCAGTACTTC. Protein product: CASSQEPGGSYEQYF.

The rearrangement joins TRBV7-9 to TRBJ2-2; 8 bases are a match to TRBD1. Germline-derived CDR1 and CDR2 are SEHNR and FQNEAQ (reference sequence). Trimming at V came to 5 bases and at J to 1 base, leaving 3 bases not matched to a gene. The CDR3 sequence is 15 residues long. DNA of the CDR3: TGTGCCAGCAGCACCGGGACAGGGAACACCGGGGAGCTGTTTTTT. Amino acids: CASSTGTGNTGELFF.

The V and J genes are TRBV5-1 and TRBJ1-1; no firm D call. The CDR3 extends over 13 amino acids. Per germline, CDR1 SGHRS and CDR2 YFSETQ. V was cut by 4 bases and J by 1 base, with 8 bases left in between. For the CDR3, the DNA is TGCGCCAGCAGCCCGGGTCAGAACACTGAAGCTTTCTTT. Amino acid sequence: CASSPGQNTEAFF.

CDR3 sequence: CASSQDPGGWGNTIYF. DNA of the CDR3: TGCGCCAGCAGCCAGGACCCGGGGGGCTGGGGAAACACCATATATTTT. The chain carries TRBV4-1 and TRBJ1-3; D is possibly TRBD1 (6 bases). The CDR3 is 16 residues long. Germline V lookup: CDR1 MGHRA, CDR2 YSYEKL. The V gene lost 3 bases and the J gene lost 4 bases, with 16 bases spanning the gap.

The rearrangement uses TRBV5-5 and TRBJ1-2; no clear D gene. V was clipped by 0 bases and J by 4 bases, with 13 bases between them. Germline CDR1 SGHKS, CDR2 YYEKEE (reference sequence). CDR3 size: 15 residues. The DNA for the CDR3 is TGTGCCAGCAGCTTGGGCGGCAGTGGAAGCTATGGCTACACCTTC. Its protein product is CASSLGGSGSYGYTF.

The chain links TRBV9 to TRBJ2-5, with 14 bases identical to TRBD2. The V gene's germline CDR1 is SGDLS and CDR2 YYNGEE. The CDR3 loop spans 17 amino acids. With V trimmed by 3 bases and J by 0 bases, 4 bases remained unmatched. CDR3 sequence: CASSDGTSGGHQETQYF. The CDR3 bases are TGTGCCAGCAGCGATGGGACTAGCGGGGGCCACCAAGAGACCCAGTACTTC.

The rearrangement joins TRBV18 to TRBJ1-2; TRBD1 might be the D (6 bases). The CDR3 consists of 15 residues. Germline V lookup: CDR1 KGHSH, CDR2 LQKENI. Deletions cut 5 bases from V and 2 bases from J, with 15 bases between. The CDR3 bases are TGTGCCAGCTCATCGTCCGGGACACTGAACTATGGCTACACCTTC. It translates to CASSSSGTLNYGYTF.

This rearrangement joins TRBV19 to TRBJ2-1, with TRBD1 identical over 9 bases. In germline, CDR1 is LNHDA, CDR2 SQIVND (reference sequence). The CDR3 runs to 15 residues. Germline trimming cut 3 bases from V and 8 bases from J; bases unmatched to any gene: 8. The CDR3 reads CASSIGTGFTYEQFF. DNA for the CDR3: TGTGCCAGTAGTATCGGGACAGGGTTTACCTATGAGCAGTTCTTC.

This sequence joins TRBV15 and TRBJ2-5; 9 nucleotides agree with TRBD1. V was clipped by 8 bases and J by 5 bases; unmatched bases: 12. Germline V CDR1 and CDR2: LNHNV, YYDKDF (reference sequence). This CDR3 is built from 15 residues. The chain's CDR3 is CATSRGGTGIETQYF. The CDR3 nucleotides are TGTGCCACCTCCCGCGGTGGGACAGGGATCGAGACCCAGTACTTC.

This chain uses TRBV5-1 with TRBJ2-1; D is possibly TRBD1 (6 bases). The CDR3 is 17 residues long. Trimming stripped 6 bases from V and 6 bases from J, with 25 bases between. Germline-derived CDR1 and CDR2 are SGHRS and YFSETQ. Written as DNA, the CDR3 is TGCGCCAGCACCATTGACGGGGTTGGGGCCAGGGGCAATGAGCAGTTCTTC. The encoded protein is CASTIDGVGARGNEQFF.

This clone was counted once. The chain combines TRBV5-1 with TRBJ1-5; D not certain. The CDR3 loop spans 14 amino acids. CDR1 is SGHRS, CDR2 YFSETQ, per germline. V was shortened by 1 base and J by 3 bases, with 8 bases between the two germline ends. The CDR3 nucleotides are TGCGCCAGCAGCTTGAACAGTCTCAATCAGCCCCAGCATTTT. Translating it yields CASSLNSLNQPQHF.

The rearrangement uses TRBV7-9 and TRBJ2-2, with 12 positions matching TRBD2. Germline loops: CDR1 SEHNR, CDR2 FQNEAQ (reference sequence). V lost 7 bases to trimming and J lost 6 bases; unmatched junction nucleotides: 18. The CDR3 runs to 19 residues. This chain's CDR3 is CASNPTPGLAGFWSGELFF. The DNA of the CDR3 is TGTGCCAGCAACCCGACCCCGGGACTAGCGGGTTTTTGGTCCGGGGAGCTGTTTTTT.

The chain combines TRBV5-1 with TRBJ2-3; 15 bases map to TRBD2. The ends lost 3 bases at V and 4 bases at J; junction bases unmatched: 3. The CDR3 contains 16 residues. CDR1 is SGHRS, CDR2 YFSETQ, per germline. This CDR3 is CASSSGLAGGADTQYF. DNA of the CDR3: TGCGCCAGCAGCTCCGGACTAGCGGGGGGGGCAGATACGCAGTATTTT.